One TCR beta chain is described in this entry. This clone came up a few times. Its recognized antigen is unknown. Within one base of it there is no much larger clone, and no base qualities were kept. These data originate in a study of blood T cell repertoires in COVID-19 (dated by TCRdb to 2018 to 2020). Regarding the complete study: Samples from collaborators originated in the United States, Italy and Spain and spanned both the acute and convalescent phases of COVID-19. The prospective study material was composed of cDNA or gDNA derived from T cells, B-cell-depleted T cells, or PBMCs. Where available, HLA class I and class II types were obtained from metadata supplied by the sample provider rather than from assay-based typing. Samples came from the ongoing ImmuneRACE study (first 160 participants) plus 1,254 subjects from 6 global collaborators. Deeply sampled blood TCRbeta repertoires from subjects exposed to, actively infected with, or recovered from COVID-19 were included in the dataset. The sample metadata nearly always contained a de-identified subject ID, COVID-19 status, age in years and sex. The repertoires were made available in a free public database intended to serve as a resource for research on the immune response to SARS-CoV-2.

What the study reported, not specific to this receptor: The amount of clinical and demographic metadata varied by source and participant and was provided uncurated.

Each collaborating institution followed its own protocols to collect whole blood in K2EDTA tubes. Collaborator samples were shipped for TCRbeta analysis as frozen whole blood, isolated PBMCs, or DNA extracted from either sample type. Germline trimming: 8 bases from V, 4 bases from J; junction bases outside gene matches: 13. The CDR3 contains 15 residues, cysteine and phenylalanine counted. Just CDR3 DNA is preserved here, 45 bases in frame from base 1. From the germline V gene, CDR1 is KGHSH and CDR2 is LQKENI. TCRbeta CDR3 regions were amplified from genomic DNA by means of the immunoSEQ Assay, a bias-controlled multiplex PCR. The authors' analysis ran thus. Within the assay, amplification of reference gene primers was used to estimate how many nucleated cells each sample contained. To quantify the absolute abundance of each unique TCRbeta CDR3 rearrangement, sequence reads were collapsed and filtered. Productive Simpson clonality was computed per sample as the square root of Simpson's diversity index over productive rearrangements. TCRdb's version of the immuneACCESS table is confined to in-frame rearrangements and falls short of the full clone set. An unresolved V gene accounts for under half of the shortfall where checked; the remainder is of unknown origin. D and trimming were read from the DNA, whereas the V and J calls and clone size are those reported in that table. Recorded for this sample are about 61,000 clones; 88% of them occurred a single time. The top ten clonotypes cover over 20% of the sample.

The rearrangement joined TRBV18 to TRBJ2-5, with 7 bases in between that match TRBD1. Sequencing input: peripheral blood. The source of this sequence is a woman aged 50 to 60 with active or convalescent COVID-19. CDR3 region: CASARSDRVAETQYF. The nucleotides are TGTGCCAGCGCAAGGTCCGACAGGGTTGCAGAGACCCAGTACTTC.